These 14 T cell receptor beta chains were all obtained from the same sample, sequenced in a study of T-cell reconstitution after alpha-beta-depleted transplantation in children. A library of TCRbeta sequences, prepared with unique molecular identifiers, was generated. MiXCR was run by TCRdb on the PCR reads, yielding one entry per CDR3 protein. The sample holds 200,000 to 250,000 distinct CDR3 sequences, 6.5% to 10% seen once. The source material was PBMCs, mostly from graft donor cells, sampled 180 days after TCRalphabeta/CD19-depleted stem cell transplant. These receptors were taken from a male patient younger than 18 who had a stem cell transplant for acute lymphoblastic leukemia, so the T cells may come from the graft donor.

Ten or more counts support this clonotype. This CDR3 is CASSYTGDQNIQYF. The CDR3 bases are TGTGCCAGCAGTTACACAGGGGACCAAAACATTCAGTACTTC. This chain connects TRBV12-3 or TRBV12-4 to TRBJ2-4, with 7 bases fitting TRBD1. V was pared by 4 bases and J by 5 bases, with 5 bases of the junction left unmatched. The CDR3 is made up of 14 amino acids.

This clonotype has ten or more counts. The chain couples TRBV4-3 to TRBJ2-5, with D perhaps TRBD1 (6 bases). V lost 0 bases to trimming and J lost 10 bases, with 18 bases between them. Germline assignment: CDR1 LGHNA and CDR2 YSLEER. The CDR3 is made up of 15 amino acids. The CDR3 loop reads CASSQDLLGAWDQYF. Here the CDR3 DNA reads TGCGCCAGCAGCCAAGATCTTCTGGGGGCGTGGGACCAGTACTTC.

This clonotype was detected many times. The chain uses TRBV7-9 and TRBJ2-1; the match to TRBD2 covers 10 bases. The CDR3 has 15 residues. Germline assignment: CDR1 SEHNR and CDR2 FQNEAQ (reference sequence). V was clipped by 2 bases and J by 8 bases; unmatched bases: 6. The CDR3 is CASSLPSGSGYEQFF. The DNA of the CDR3 is TGTGCCAGCAGCTTACCTAGCGGGAGTGGGTATGAGCAGTTCTTC.

This clonotype was seen at least ten times. This chain connects TRBV7-2 to TRBJ2-5; either TRBD1 or TRBD2 may fit D (6 bases each). Germline V gives CDR1 SGHTA, CDR2 FQGNSA. The CDR3 runs to 15 residues. The V end lost 2 bases, the J end lost 5 bases, and 15 bases lay between the germline ends. The CDR3 here is CASSLSPQGRETQYF. In nucleotides, the CDR3 is TGTGCCAGCAGCTTATCCCCCCAGGGGAGGGAGACCCAGTACTTC.

This clonotype is a singleton in its sample. Being one base from a much bigger clone, this may be a read error. The chain couples TRBV3-1 to TRBJ2-4, with 11 bases aligning to TRBD2. CDR1 is LGHDT and CDR2 is YNNKEL in the germline V gene (reference sequence). The CDR3 spans 17 residues. The CDR3 sequence: CACSHLGLAARVNIQYF. DNA of the CDR3: TGTGCCTGCAGCCATTTGGGACTAGCGGCCCGGGTAAACATTCAGTACTTC.

This clonotype was detected only a few times. This rearrangement joins TRBV6-2 or TRBV6-3 to TRBJ1-2; 7 bases agree with TRBD1. The V gene's germline CDR1 is MNHEY and CDR2 SVGEGT. CDR3 length: 11 amino acids. V dropped 8 bases and J dropped 6; count of bases not matched to a gene: 3. CDR3 loop: CASYRGHGYTF. The CDR3 coding sequence is TGTGCCAGCTACAGGGGCCATGGCTACACCTTC.

This clonotype was counted ten times or more. J is TRBJ1-3 and V is TRBV5-1; D is perhaps TRBD1 (6 bases). Deletions cut 5 bases from V and 0 bases from J, with 12 bases between. CDR3 length equals 15 residues. The germline CDR1 and CDR2 sequences are SGHRS and YFSETQ. DNA of the CDR3: TGCGCCAGCAGTCGACAGGCTTACTCTGGAAACACCATATATTTT. As protein: CASSRQAYSGNTIYF. The complete variable domain, with remaining parts taken from reference TRBV5-1 and TRBJ1-3, reads KAGVTQTPRYLIKTRGQQVTLSCSPISGHRSVSWYQQTPGQGLQFLFEYFSETQRNKGNFPGRFSGRQFSNSRSEMNVSTLELGDSALYLCASSRQAYSGNTIYFGEGSWLTVV.

This clonotype was observed at least ten times. This rearrangement joins TRBV5-1 to TRBJ2-1; TRBD2 matches 9 bases. The CDR3 length is 16 residues. Looked up from germline, CDR1 is SGHRS and CDR2 is YFSETQ. V trimming: 0 bases; J trimming: 5 bases; junction bases outside the gene matches: 6. This CDR3 is CASSLVLAGINNEQFF. The CDR3 region has the DNA TGCGCCAGCAGCTTGGTGCTAGCGGGAATCAACAATGAGCAGTTCTTC.

The sample holds many counts of this clonotype. The J gene is TRBJ2-7, the V gene TRBV5-1; 9 bases are shared with TRBD2. This CDR3 has 14 residues. The trim removed 4 bases at V and 3 bases at J, leaving 5 bases unmatched. Germline CDR1 and CDR2: SGHRS and YFSETQ. The CDR3 region is CASSVSSGVYEQYF. The DNA for the CDR3 is TGCGCCAGCAGCGTATCTAGCGGGGTCTACGAGCAGTACTTC.

The sample holds many counts of this clonotype. V gene TRBV7-2 combines with J gene TRBJ2-3, with D uncertain. CDR3 length: 12 amino acids. Germline CDR1 and CDR2: SGHTA and FQGNSA. V was clipped by 5 bases and J by 5 bases, with 8 bases between them. CDR3 bases: TGTGCCAGCAGCGGGTTCATAGATACGCAGTATTTT. Translating gives CASSGFIDTQYF.

This clonotype was seen many times. The gene calls are TRBV29-1 and TRBJ2-7; tentative D call: TRBD1 (6 bases). The V and J ends lost 4 bases and 2 bases respectively, with 9 bases between them. The CDR3 covers 12 residues. Germline CDR1 and CDR2: SQVTM and ANQGSEA. CDR3 nucleotides: TGCAGCGTTGGAGGGGGAACCTACGAGCAGTACTTC. Its protein is CSVGGGTYEQYF.

This clonotype has a count of ten or more. The rearrangement joins TRBV6-1 to TRBJ1-2; D may be TRBD1 (5 bases). Germline V gene data show CDR1 as MNHNS and CDR2 as SASEGT. The CDR3 spans 14 residues. Trimming stripped 4 bases from V and 4 bases from J, with 13 bases between. CDR3 residues: CASSALGRGYGYTF. The CDR3 region has the DNA TGTGCCAGCAGTGCGTTAGGGAGGGGCTATGGCTACACCTTC.

This clonotype showed up many times. The chain uses TRBV7-2 and TRBJ2-5; 7 bases are a match to TRBD1. V was clipped by 0 bases and J by 3 bases; unmatched bases: 13. The length of the CDR3 is 18 residues. CDR1 and CDR2 (germline): SGHTA, FQGNSA. The DNA of the CDR3 is TGTGCCAGCAGCTTAGCGCCAGGGGGAACTCGCAATAAAGAGACCCAGTACTTC. It specifies CASSLAPGGTRNKETQYF.

This clonotype was detected ten times or more. The V and J genes are TRBV28 and TRBJ2-1, with 10 bases aligning to TRBD1. The CDR3 is made up of 15 amino acids. The trim removed 1 base at V and 6 bases at J, leaving 3 bases unmatched. The germline CDR1 and CDR2 sequences are MDHEN and SYDVKM. CDR3 DNA: TGTGCCAGCAGTTTATTAGGGACAGGGGTCAATGAGCAGTTCTTC. This encodes CASSLLGTGVNEQFF. Full variable domain (rest looked up from reference TRBV28 and TRBJ2-1): DVKVTQSSRYLVKRTGEKVFLECVQDMDHENMFWYRQDPGLGLRLIYFSYDVKMKEKGDIPEGYSVSREKKERFSLILESASTNQTSMYLCASSLLGTGVNEQFFGPGTRLTVL.